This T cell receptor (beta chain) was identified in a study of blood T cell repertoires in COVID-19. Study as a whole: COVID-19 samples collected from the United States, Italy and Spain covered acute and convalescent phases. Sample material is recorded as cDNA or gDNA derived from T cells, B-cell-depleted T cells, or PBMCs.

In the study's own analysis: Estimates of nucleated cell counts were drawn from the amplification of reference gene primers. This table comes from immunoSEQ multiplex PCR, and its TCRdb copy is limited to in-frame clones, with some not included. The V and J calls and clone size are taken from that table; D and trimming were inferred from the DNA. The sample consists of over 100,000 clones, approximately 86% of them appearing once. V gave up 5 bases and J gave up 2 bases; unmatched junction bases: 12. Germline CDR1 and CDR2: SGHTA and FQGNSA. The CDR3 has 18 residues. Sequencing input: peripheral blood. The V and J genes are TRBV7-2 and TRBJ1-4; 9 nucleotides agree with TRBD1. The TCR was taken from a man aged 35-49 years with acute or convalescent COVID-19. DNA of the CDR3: TGTGCCAGCAGCCCTATTCGGGGGACAGGGAAGACTAATGAAAAACTGTTTTTT. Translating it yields CASSPIRGTGKTNEKLFF.